The 12 T cell receptor beta chains below all came from one sample that was sequenced in a study of radiation and T cells in renal cell carcinoma. Libraries were prepared by immunoSEQ multiplex PCR; TCRdb keeps only in-frame clonotypes and omits some of them. Among about 50,000 clones listed, 75% to 85% were seen once. Time point reported: baseline pretreatment blood. Treatment described: 15 Gy SBRT to primary tumor, nephrectomy 4 weeks later. The material was blood, obtained from a patient whose treatment included radiotherapy and nephrectomy. These receptor sequences come from a woman in her seventies with renal cell carcinoma.

The chain uses TRBV5-6 and TRBJ1-1; D might be TRBD1 (6 bases). Germline V gene lookup returns CDR1 SGHDT and CDR2 YYEEEE. The CDR3 is 13 amino acids. Trimming removed 4 bases from V and 1 base from J, with 8 bases in between. The CDR3 sequence: CASSGTPNTEAFF. The CDR3 DNA reads TGTGCCAGCAGCGGGACACCGAACACTGAAGCTTTCTTT.

The CDR3 DNA follows: TGTGCCAGCAGCAAAGTACACAGCAAAGTCTATGGCTACACCTTC. It is translated as CASSKVHSKVYGYTF. The chain links TRBV21-1 to TRBJ1-2; TRBD1, the table's D call, was not compared with the DNA. TRBV21-1 is tagged as a pseudogene. There are 15 residues in the CDR3.

On this clone itself: A read error may account for a junction end that differs from germline. The CDR3 protein is CVSSPDQGNTIYF. CDR3 bases: TGTGTCAGCTCACCAGACCAGGGAAACACCATATATTTT. This rearrangement joins TRBV18 to TRBJ1-3; D uncertain. The CDR3 totals 13 residues. Looked up from germline, CDR1 is KGHSH and CDR2 is LQKENI.

This clone appeared once. The rearrangement uses TRBV7-2 and TRBJ1-2; D is possibly TRBD1 (5 bases). The CDR3 runs 14 residues. Germline values: CDR1 SGHTA, CDR2 FQGNSA. Trimming left V 5 bases short and J 4 bases short, with 14 bases between. CDR3 nucleotide sequence: TGTGCCAGCAGCCCAGGTCAGGGCCCCTATGGCTACACCTTC. It translates to CASSPGQGPYGYTF.

This sequence joins TRBV7-9 and TRBJ2-3, with 14 bases aligning to TRBD2. V lost 2 bases to trimming and J lost 5 bases; unmatched junction nucleotides: 3. The CDR3 totals 16 residues. The germline V gene has CDR1 SEHNR and CDR2 FQNEAQ (reference sequence). The CDR3 coding sequence is TGTGCCAGCAGCTTAAGACTAGCGGGGGGGATAGATACGCAGTATTTT. Translating it yields CASSLRLAGGIDTQYF. Full variable domain (missing parts from reference TRBV7-9 and TRBJ2-3): DTGVSQNPRHKITKRGQNVTFRCDPISEHNRLYWYRQTLGQGPEFLTYFQNEAQLEKSRLLSDRFSAERPKGSFSTLEIQRTEQGDSAMYLCASSLRLAGGIDTQYFGPGTRLTVL.

Here the CDR3 DNA reads TGTGCCAGCGCAGGTGGCAATCAGCCCCAGCATTTT. Translating gives CASAGGNQPQHF. The J gene is TRBJ1-5, the V gene TRBV2; D not certain. The CDR3 covers 12 residues. In germline, CDR1 is SNHLY, CDR2 FYNNEI. V was cut by 8 bases and J by 2 bases, with 7 bases left in between.

CDR3 region: CASSLAGKGETQYF. The CDR3 bases are TGTGCCAGCAGCTTAGCGGGGAAGGGGGAGACCCAGTACTTC. V gene TRBV5-6 combines with J gene TRBJ2-5; TRBD2 matches at 7 bases. V was clipped by 2 bases and J by 5 bases; unmatched bases: 6. CDR3 length: 14 amino acids. The germline gives CDR1 SGHDT, CDR2 YYEEEE.

This clone appeared a few times. This chain uses TRBV19 with TRBJ1-5; 10 positions match TRBD1. Per germline, CDR1 LNHDA and CDR2 SQIVND (reference sequence). V lost 3 bases, J lost 6 bases, and 11 bases stayed unmatched. The CDR3 is 17 residues long. The CDR3 nucleotides are TGTGCCAGTAGTATCGGAGGCGAGACAGGGGGCGGTCAGCCCCAGCATTTT. This gives the protein CASSIGGETGGGQPQHF.

V usage is TRBV9 and J usage is TRBJ2-1; D possibly uses TRBD1 or TRBD2 (6 bases each). The germline V gene has CDR1 SGDLS and CDR2 YYNGEE. V lost 0 bases and J lost 3, with 10 bases in between. CDR3 length: 15 residues. CDR3 residues: CASSVGRGVYNEQFF. The CDR3 coding sequence is TGTGCCAGCAGCGTAGGAAGGGGGGTCTACAATGAGCAGTTCTTC.

CDR3 coding DNA: TGTGCCAGCAGCGAACAACCCGACACTGGAACCGGGGAGCTGTTTTTT. This encodes CASSEQPDTGTGELFF. The chain has TRBV5-6 and TRBJ2-2; D remains ambiguous. The CDR3 sequence is 16 residues long. Germline loops: CDR1 SGHDT, CDR2 YYEEEE. V was shortened by 4 bases and J by 5 bases, with 18 bases between the two germline ends.

V is TRBV18 and J is TRBJ2-1; TRBD1 agrees at 10 bases. The CDR3 spans 15 residues. J was trimmed by 3 bases and V by 2 bases; bases with no gene match: 1. CDR1 KGHSH and CDR2 LQKENI come from the germline V gene. CDR3 coding DNA: TGTGCCAGCTCACCAGGACAGGGGGACTACAATGAGCAGTTCTTC. It encodes CASSPGQGDYNEQFF.

The chain is built from TRBV7-2 and TRBJ2-3, with 12 bases identical to TRBD2. V gave up 4 bases and J gave up 8 bases; unmatched junction bases: 7. This CDR3 has 15 residues. Germline V lookup: CDR1 SGHTA, CDR2 FQGNSA. The CDR3, as DNA: TGTGCCAGCAGCTCTCCTAGCGGGGGGGCGAGTACGCAGTATTTT. Protein sequence: CASSSPSGGASTQYF.